This TCR beta chain was recorded in a study of OX40 agonist ivuxolimab in advanced cancers. For the wider study: Ivuxolimab, which targeted the costimulatory receptor OX40 (CD134), was an agonistic, fully human IgG2 monoclonal antibody. Of the approximately 50 patients in dose escalation, 19 had hepatocellular carcinoma, some 15 had melanoma, 9 had renal cell carcinoma and 9 had head and neck cancer. Peripheral TCRbeta sequencing was intended to test whether TCR sequence diversity was altered and clonal T-cell expansion was caused by ivuxolimab. Prior anti-PD-1, anti-PD-L1 or anti-CTLA-4 therapy was permitted, and checkpoint inhibitors had been received by roughly 40% of dose-escalation patients. Partial responses were achieved by three dose-escalation patients, of whom one had hepatocellular carcinoma and two had cutaneous melanoma. In the dose-escalation cohort, roughly 80% of patients were male, and the mean age was about 55 years, with a range of 23 to 79. The paper reports the monotherapy dose-escalation portion (N of about 47 patients) of the phase I ivuxolimab trial. Intravenous ivuxolimab was administered to patients every 2 weeks at six dose levels: 0.01, 0.1, 0.3, 1.5, 3 and 10 mg/kg. General conclusions and limits of the study: In the 0.1-3.0 mg/kg groups, partial responders had among the lowest normalized peripheral clonal expansion, particularly in CD8+ T cells. On average, CD8+ T cells showed more expanded clones than CD4+ T cells after ivuxolimab. At doses of 0.1 to 3.0 mg/kg, clonal expansion of both CD4+ and CD8+ blood T cells was observed from baseline to week 6. The antigen specificity of the peripheral T cells that underwent clonal expansion was not determined. Low levels of normalized T-cell clonal expansion were also seen in some patients who did not respond.

Genomic DNA was isolated from the sorted cells so that the TCRbeta CDR3 region could be sequenced. The immunoSEQ Assay was used to sequence the TCRbeta CDR3 regions. Entries here come from immuneACCESS through TCRdb and include only in-frame sequences with V and J called. Some clones fail to appear in such tables; in the studies checked, an unresolved V gene covers under half of the shortfall, and the cause of the remainder is unknown. The table for this sample lists 50,000 to 65,000 clones; nearly 90% of them were counted only once. Approximately 4.7% of the sample is taken by the ten largest. Trimming at the junction amounts to 6 bases on V and 4 bases on J, and the germline ends lie 10 bases apart. The CDR1 and CDR2 encoded by the germline V gene (reference sequence) are MNHEY and SMNVEV. Its CDR3 holds 14 amino acids, cysteine through phenylalanine. The only DNA kept is the CDR3, 42 bases in frame from the first base.

Patients with a history of autoimmune disease or receiving systemic immunosuppression were excluded from the trial. Peripheral blood for TCR sequencing was drawn from every dose cohort at baseline, at cycle 4 day 1 and at cycle 7 day 1. Samples came from an open-label, multicenter, first-in-human phase I dose-escalation trial of ivuxolimab. Adults with locally advanced or metastatic head and neck squamous cell, hepatocellular, melanoma or renal cell carcinoma were enrolled in the trial. Before TCR sequencing, CD4+ T cells and CD8+ T cells from peripheral blood were sorted into separate populations. A remark on this clone: The target of this receptor is not known. Nothing much larger sits one base from this clone, and base qualities are not available.

Sequencing was performed on CD4+ or CD8+ T cells sorted from blood, taken in a trial of the OX40 agonist ivuxolimab. The sequence joins TRBV27 to TRBJ2-6; a tentative D call is TRBD1 (5 bases match). The receptor's source is an adult with an advanced solid tumor such as melanoma, head and neck, liver or kidney cancer. The nucleotide sequence is given as TGTGCCAGCAGGACAGTATCCGGGGCCAACGTCCTGACTTTC. Translated, this gives CASRTVSGANVLTF.